These 21 T cell receptor beta chains share one sample of origin, sequenced in a study of breast tumors, draining lymph nodes, adjacent tissues. TCRdb recomputed calls from the multiplex PCR reads with MiXCR, one row per CDR3 protein. Of 100,000 or so distinct CDR3 sequences in the sample, approximately 22% are singletons; the top ten hold under 1.5%. The lymph nodes were axillary draining lymph nodes from breast cancer patients. The specimen sequenced was axillary lymph node tissue. The receptor set was obtained from a female donor with breast cancer. Some clones in this sample may be carry-over from other donors' samples.

This clonotype was counted many times. This chain joins TRBV28 and TRBJ1-2; D remains unclear. The V end lost 3 bases, the J end lost 0 bases, and 5 bases lay between the germline ends. CDR3 length: 13 amino acids. Germline V CDR1 and CDR2: MDHEN, SYDVKM. In DNA, the CDR3 is TGTGCCAGCAGTTTCGGGGCTAACTATGGCTACACCTTC. Its translation is CASSFGANYGYTF.

This clonotype has at least ten counts. The chain couples TRBV6-6 to TRBJ2-5; TRBD1 aligns across 10 bases. The CDR3 covers 12 residues. Trimming removed 11 bases from V and 5 bases from J; junction bases left unmatched: 5. The germline CDR1 and CDR2 sequences are MNHNY and SVGAGI (reference sequence). Written as DNA, the CDR3 is TGTGCCTCGACAGGGGGCGCGGAGACCCAGTACTTC. Protein: CASTGGAETQYF.

This clonotype was detected ten times or more. The J gene is TRBJ2-2, the V gene TRBV12-3 or TRBV12-4; D is perhaps TRBD1 (6 bases). Trimming took off 7 bases at V and 0 bases at J, with 12 bases between the two ends. CDR3 length: 15 residues. CDR3 sequence (DNA): TGTGCCAGCAAAAAAACAGGGTCGAACACCGGGGAGCTGTTTTTT. It specifies CASKKTGSNTGELFF.

A remark on this clonotype: A much larger clone differs by one base, so this may be a read error. This chain links TRBV12-3 or TRBV12-4 with TRBJ1-2; unclear D gene. This CDR3 is 13 amino acids long. Here the CDR3 DNA reads TGTGCCAGCAGGCCTCAAGTAGGGCATGGCCACACCTTC. Translation gives CASRPQVGHGHTF.

This clonotype was seen at least ten times. The V and J genes are TRBV2 and TRBJ1-2; possible D gene TRBD1, 5 bases. CDR3 length: 13 residues. Trimming removed 2 bases at V and 8 bases at J, with 12 bases between. Germline V lookup: CDR1 SNHLY, CDR2 FYNNEI. CDR3 coding DNA: TGTGCCAGCAGTGAACGGGGGGTGGGGGGCTACACCTTC. Translation: CASSERGVGGYTF. Full variable domain (outside the CDR3, taken from reference TRBV2 and TRBJ1-2): EPEVTQTPSHQVTQMGQEVILRCVPISNHLYFYWYRQILGQKVEFLVSFYNNEISEKSEIFDDQFSVERPDGSNFTLKIRSTKLEDSAMYFCASSERGVGGYTFGSGTRLTVV.

This clonotype showed up many times. This chain uses TRBV5-1 with TRBJ2-1; D is unclear. CDR1 SGHRS and CDR2 YFSETQ come from the germline V gene. There are 15 residues in the CDR3. Trimming shortened V by 4 bases and J by 0 bases, and 11 bases separated the two germline ends. CDR3 nucleotides: TGCGCCAGCAGCCCCGTAACCCACTCCTACAATGAGCAGTTCTTC. Protein product: CASSPVTHSYNEQFF.

About this clonotype: One base away lies a much larger clone, so this may be a sequencing read error. The chain links TRBV20-1 to TRBJ2-5; D is possibly TRBD2 (7 bases). The V end was cut by 7 bases, the J end by 4 bases, with 16 bases between. From germline, CDR1 is DFQATT and CDR2 SNEGSKA (reference sequence). The CDR3 runs 13 residues. In DNA, the CDR3 is TGCAGTGTCCGAGGGGGGGCCCCAGAGACCCAGTACTTC. It codes for CSVRGGAPETQYF.

This clonotype was found many times. The rearrangement joins TRBV3-1 to TRBJ1-3; D call uncertain. Trimming left V 0 bases short and J 1 base short, with 10 bases between. The germline CDR1 and CDR2 sequences are LGHDT and YNNKEL (reference sequence). CDR3 length equals 16 residues. The CDR3 protein is CASSQDSWGSGNTIYF. In DNA form, the CDR3 reads TGTGCCAGCAGCCAAGATAGTTGGGGATCTGGAAACACCATATATTTT.

This clonotype was recorded at least ten times. CDR3 DNA sequence: TGTGCCAGCAGCCCTACCGCCGGAGGGGTAATGGAGACCCAGTACTTC. It translates to CASSPTAGGVMETQYF. The V and J genes are TRBV27 and TRBJ2-5; maybe TRBD2 (6 bases). CDR1 and CDR2 from the germline V gene are MNHEY and SMNVEV (reference sequence). This CDR3 is 16 amino acids long. V lost 6 bases to trimming and J lost 5 bases, with 22 bases between them.

The chain uses TRBV5-1 and TRBJ1-1, with D unclear. The CDR3 runs to 13 residues. V shed 6 bases and J shed 0 bases, with 9 bases lying between them. Per the germline V gene, CDR1 is SGHRS and CDR2 is YFSETQ. The CDR3 sequence: CASMEGLNTEAFF. The CDR3 region has the DNA TGCGCCAGCATGGAGGGCTTGAACACTGAAGCTTTCTTT.

This clonotype has a count of ten or more. The chain has TRBV19 and TRBJ1-4; a weak D match, TRBD1 (5 bases). Germline CDR1 and CDR2: LNHDA and SQIVND (reference sequence). Trimming shortened V by 3 bases and J by 7 bases, and 15 bases separated the two germline ends. CDR3 length equals 15 residues. The chain's CDR3 is CASSIQARRGEKLFF. The DNA of the CDR3 is TGTGCCAGTAGTATCCAAGCGAGAAGGGGTGAAAAACTGTTTTTT.

This clonotype was counted only a few times. The rearrangement uses TRBV27 and TRBJ2-2; D uncertain. V lost 3 bases and J 2 bases, leaving 10 bases between the germline ends. The CDR3 runs to 15 residues. Per the germline V gene, CDR1 is MNHEY and CDR2 is SMNVEV (reference sequence). Written as DNA, the CDR3 is TGTGCCAGCAGTTTTAACGGGCTTAACACCGGGGAGCTGTTTTTT. Amino acids: CASSFNGLNTGELFF.

This clonotype has ten or more counts. This chain links TRBV7-8 with TRBJ2-3; D is unresolved. This CDR3 has 14 amino acids. Trimming shortened V by 3 bases and J by 0 bases, and 7 bases separated the two germline ends. Germline V gives CDR1 SGHVS, CDR2 FQNEAQ. Written as DNA, the CDR3 is TGTGCCAGCAGCTTCTCAGGAAGCACAGATACGCAGTATTTT. This gives the protein CASSFSGSTDTQYF.

The chain joins TRBV5-4 to TRBJ2-7, with a weak D call TRBD1 (6 bases). V lost 0 bases to trimming and J lost 6 bases, with 19 bases between them. This CDR3 region has 16 residues. The germline gives CDR1 SGHNT, CDR2 YYREEE (reference sequence). The CDR3, as DNA: TGTGCCAGCAGCTTGGCTGGGACAACCAGCCCCTGCGAGCAGTACTTC. Protein: CASSLAGTTSPCEQYF.

This clonotype appeared many times. The V call is TRBV4-1, the J call TRBJ1-3; D not resolved. V gave up 4 bases and J gave up 1 base, with 17 bases separating them. The CDR3 has 17 amino acids. Germline loops: CDR1 MGHRA, CDR2 YSYEKL. CDR3 sequence reads: CASSRPTSGFSGNTIYF. The CDR3 region has the DNA TGCGCCAGCAGCCGCCCAACTAGCGGTTTTTCTGGAAACACCATATATTTT.

There are many counts of this clonotype. The V call is TRBV7-6, the J call TRBJ1-2, with TRBD1 as a possible D gene (5 bases). Trimming removed 5 bases at V and 2 bases at J, with 9 bases between. CDR1 and CDR2 from the germline V gene are SGHVS and FNYEAQ. This CDR3 region has 13 residues. CDR3: CASSQDTNYGYTF. CDR3 coding DNA: TGTGCCAGCAGCCAGGACACCAACTATGGCTACACCTTC.

This clonotype was seen many times. The genes are TRBV5-1 and TRBJ2-1; D gene unclear. This CDR3 region has 15 residues. Germline V gives CDR1 SGHRS, CDR2 YFSETQ. With 9 bases removed from V and 5 bases from J, the gap between germline ends came to 21 bases. The CDR3 coding sequence is TGCGCCACCCGCGCACGGGCCCTCGCCCACAATGAGCAGTTCTTC. This sequence encodes CATRARALAHNEQFF.

The table lists this clonotype with many counts. The V and J genes are TRBV12-3 or TRBV12-4 and TRBJ1-3, with unresolved D. V was shortened by 3 bases and J by 0 bases, with 12 bases between the two germline ends. The CDR3 loop spans 16 amino acids. Here the CDR3 reads CASSFRRVVSGNTIYF. The CDR3 DNA sequence: TGTGCCAGCAGTTTTAGGCGGGTAGTCTCTGGAAACACCATATATTTT.

This clonotype was seen many times. V is TRBV6-1 and J is TRBJ2-7; D remains unclear. The V end was cut by 7 bases, the J end by 3 bases, with 19 bases between. The CDR3 extends over 15 amino acids. Germline CDR1 MNHNS, CDR2 SASEGT. The CDR3 nucleotides read TGTGCCAGCACAGAGCAGGACCCTCCCTTCTACGAGCAGTACTTC. This gives the protein CASTEQDPPFYEQYF.

Only one count was recorded for this clonotype. The rearrangement joins TRBV28 to TRBJ1-2, with 9 nucleotides matching TRBD1. Germline assignment: CDR1 MDHEN and CDR2 SYDVKM. The CDR3 has 14 amino acids. The V segment lost 6 bases and the J segment 4 bases; nucleotides outside the gene matches: 6. Here the CDR3 DNA reads TGTGCCAGCAGACCGGGACAGGGAGGCTATGGCTACACCTTC. Translating it yields CASRPGQGGYGYTF.

This clonotype has a count of ten or more. This chain joins TRBV6-1 and TRBJ1-3; 9 bases map to TRBD1. CDR3 length: 15 amino acids. Germline trimming cut 6 bases from V and 8 bases from J; bases unmatched to any gene: 11. Germline V gene lookup returns CDR1 MNHNS and CDR2 SASEGT. The CDR3 DNA reads as TGTGCCAGCAGGGACACCGGGACAGGGCTTGACACCATATATTTT. It translates to CASRDTGTGLDTIYF.